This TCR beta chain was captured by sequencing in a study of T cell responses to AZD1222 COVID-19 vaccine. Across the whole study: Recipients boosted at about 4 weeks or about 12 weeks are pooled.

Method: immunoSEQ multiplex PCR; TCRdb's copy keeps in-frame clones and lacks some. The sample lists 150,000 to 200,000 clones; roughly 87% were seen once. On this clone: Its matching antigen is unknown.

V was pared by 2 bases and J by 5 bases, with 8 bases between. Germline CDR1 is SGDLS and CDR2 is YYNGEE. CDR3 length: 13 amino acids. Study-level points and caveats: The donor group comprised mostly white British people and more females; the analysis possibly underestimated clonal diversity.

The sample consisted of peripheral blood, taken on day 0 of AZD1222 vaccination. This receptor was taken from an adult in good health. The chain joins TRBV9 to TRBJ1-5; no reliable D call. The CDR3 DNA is TGTGCCAGCAGCGTCGGGCCCGATCAGCCCCAGCATTTT. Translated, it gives CASSVGPDQPQHF.